Each of the 4 T cell receptor beta chains below was sequenced from the same sample in a study of blood T cell repertoires in COVID-19. Libraries were prepared by immunoSEQ multiplex PCR; TCRdb keeps only in-frame clonotypes and omits some of them. This sample has 270,000 or so clones, with approximately 77% found just once. The material sequenced was peripheral blood. The receptors here all came from a woman under 30 with acute or convalescent COVID-19.

The chain uses TRBV6-5 and TRBJ1-1; 7 bases align to TRBD1. Per germline, CDR1 MNHEY and CDR2 SVGAGI. Trimming took 1 base from V and 1 from J; bases not matched to a gene: 3. CDR3 size: 15 residues. CDR3 region: CASSYWGQPNTEAFF. The CDR3 DNA reads as TGTGCCAGCAGTTACTGGGGACAGCCGAACACTGAAGCTTTCTTT.

The chain carries TRBV4-3 and TRBJ1-6, with D possibly matching TRBD1 (5 bases). The ends were cut back, 2 bases at V and 10 bases at J, with 21 bases in the middle. Per the germline V gene, CDR1 is LGHNA and CDR2 is YSLEER. The CDR3 is made up of 17 amino acids. The CDR3 coding sequence is TGCGCCAGCAGCCAATGGAGAGGAGGGCAGGGAAACTCACCCCTCCACTTT. It is translated as CASSQWRGGQGNSPLHF.

This sequence joins TRBV6-2 or TRBV6-3 and TRBJ2-2; 8 bases fit TRBD2. V lost 6 bases to trimming and J lost 7 bases; unmatched junction nucleotides: 13. The CDR3 has 16 residues. The germline gives CDR1 MNHEY, CDR2 SVGEGT. The CDR3 bases are TGTGCCAGCAGCCCTAGCGGGCGGACTTTAATCGGGGAGCTGTTTTTT. Amino acid sequence: CASSPSGRTLIGELFF.

The V and J genes are TRBV29-1 and TRBJ2-1; 11 nucleotides agree with TRBD2. Germline CDR1 is SQVTM and CDR2 is ANQGSEA. V was clipped by 4 bases and J by 4 bases; unmatched bases: 3. This CDR3 region has 14 residues. The DNA of the CDR3 is TGCAGCGTTGTAGTAGCGGGAGGGTACAATGAGCAGTTCTTC. Translation gives CSVVVAGGYNEQFF.